These 15 T cell receptor beta chains came from one sample sequenced in a study of cytomegalovirus exposure and HLA in healthy donors. Amplification used 60 Vbeta primers and 13 Jbeta primers. Repertoires were generated with immunoSEQ multiplex PCR, while TCRdb's copy carries only in-frame clones and drops some. This sample has about 120,000 clones, with over 6.5% found just once. The sequenced material came from PBMCs. Source of these receptors: a woman aged 40 to 50 in good health and CMV-seropositive.

A few counts support this clone. The chain has TRBV7-9 and TRBJ1-5, with D perhaps matching TRBD1 (5 bases). Germline V gives CDR1 SEHNR, CDR2 FQNEAQ (reference sequence). V was shortened by 5 bases and J by 2 bases, with 16 bases between the two germline ends. This CDR3 region has 16 residues. Here the CDR3 reads CASSRDPGGGNQPQHF. The CDR3 DNA follows: TGTGCCAGCAGCCGGGACCCCGGCGGGGGCAATCAGCCCCAGCATTTT.

There are a few counts of this clone. The chain carries TRBV6-6 and TRBJ2-1, with 14 bases that match TRBD2. The J segment lost 9 bases and the V segment lost 6 bases, leaving 1 base of the junction unmatched. The V gene's germline CDR1 is MNHNY and CDR2 SVGAGI (reference sequence). This CDR3 is 13 amino acids long. This CDR3 reads CASRGTSGGEQFF. CDR3 DNA sequence: TGTGCCAGCAGAGGGACTAGCGGGGGTGAGCAGTTCTTC.

V is TRBV27 and J is TRBJ1-5, with D tentatively TRBD1 (6 bases). Germline V gene data show CDR1 as MNHEY and CDR2 as SMNVEV (reference sequence). The V gene lost 3 bases and the J gene lost 5 bases, with 14 bases spanning the gap. This CDR3 is 15 amino acids long. CDR3 amino acids: CASSLVRGVDQPQHF. The CDR3 region has the DNA TGTGCCAGCAGTTTGGTCAGGGGCGTCGATCAGCCCCAGCATTTT.

This clone was found many times. The rearrangement joins TRBV6-5 to TRBJ2-3; D might be TRBD1 (6 bases). The CDR3 is made up of 14 amino acids. Trimming left V 2 bases short and J 6 bases short, with 12 bases between. CDR1 and CDR2 from the germline V gene are MNHEY and SVGAGI. This CDR3 is CASSYDRRRDTQYF. DNA for the CDR3: TGTGCCAGCAGTTACGACAGGCGGAGGGATACGCAGTATTTT.

The genes are TRBV5-1 and TRBJ2-1, with D uncertain. V lost 8 bases and J 1 base, leaving 13 bases between the germline ends. This CDR3 comprises 14 residues. Germline V gene lookup returns CDR1 SGHRS and CDR2 YFSETQ. The CDR3 region is CARGPNQSYNEQFF. In DNA form, the CDR3 reads TGCGCCAGGGGCCCGAATCAGTCCTACAATGAGCAGTTCTTC.

This clone was counted between two and nine times. The V gene is TRBV6-6, the J gene TRBJ2-3; D might be TRBD1 (5 bases). The germline gives CDR1 MNHNY, CDR2 SVGAGI (reference sequence). This CDR3 is 15 amino acids long. The ends were cut back, 7 bases at V and 1 base at J, with 15 bases in the middle. The CDR3 coding sequence is TGTGCCAGCAATTCCCAGGGTAGTGGCACAGATACGCAGTATTTT. This sequence encodes CASNSQGSGTDTQYF.

This rearrangement joins TRBV5-5 to TRBJ1-2; D call uncertain. V shed 2 bases and J shed 0 bases, with 11 bases lying between them. This CDR3 has 15 residues. The V gene's germline CDR1 is SGHKS and CDR2 YYEKEE (reference sequence). Here the CDR3 reads CASSFPLNTNYGYTF. CDR3 nucleotides: TGTGCCAGCAGCTTTCCACTGAATACTAACTATGGCTACACCTTC.

This clone was seen a handful of times. This chain links TRBV12-5 with TRBJ1-2; D uncertain. CDR1 LGHNT and CDR2 FRNRAP come from the germline V gene. V lost 5 bases to trimming and J lost 4 bases, with 14 bases between them. The CDR3 totals 14 residues. The CDR3: CASGLDAPGYGYTF. The CDR3 bases are TGTGCTAGTGGTCTGGATGCTCCGGGCTATGGCTACACCTTC.

The CDR3 loop reads CASSPSAANYGYTF. In DNA form, the CDR3 reads TGTGCCAGCAGTCCTTCGGCGGCTAACTATGGCTACACCTTC. The J gene is TRBJ1-2, the V gene TRBV27, with D uncertain. Between the trimmed V and J ends, which lost 5 bases and 0 bases, there was a span of 10 bases. This CDR3 has 14 amino acids. The germline V gene has CDR1 MNHEY and CDR2 SMNVEV (reference sequence).

This clone was seen only a few times. This chain uses TRBV7-6 with TRBJ2-1, with 9 bases that match TRBD2. J gave up 4 bases and V 1 base, and 2 bases lay outside the gene matches. The length of the CDR3 is 15 residues. Germline V gene data show CDR1 as SGHVS and CDR2 as FNYEAQ. DNA of the CDR3: TGTGCCAGCAGCTTAGGGAGCGGGGGGTACAATGAGCAGTTCTTC. Encoded protein: CASSLGSGGYNEQFF.

Concerning this clone: The germline gene is not matched at one end of the junction; a read error may be the cause. The chain uses TRBV29-1 and TRBJ1-2; D unresolved. This CDR3 region has 8 residues. Per germline, CDR1 SQVTM and CDR2 ANQGSEA. CDR3 DNA sequence: TGCAGCGTTGAGATAACAACGTTC. It codes for CSVEITTF.

There are a few counts of this clone. The chain joins TRBV5-1 to TRBJ2-3; TRBD2 agrees at 8 bases. The germline CDR1 and CDR2 sequences are SGHRS and YFSETQ. J was trimmed by 4 bases and V by 4 bases; bases with no gene match: 17. This CDR3 is 18 amino acids long. In DNA, the CDR3 is TGCGCCAGCAGCCAACCGACAGGACCGGGACTAGAGGCAGATACGCAGTATTTT. Protein product: CASSQPTGPGLEADTQYF.

The count of this clone is one. Compared with germline, one end of the junction differs, possibly owing to a read error. CDR3: CASSSIDTDTRYF. In nucleotides, the CDR3 is TGTGCCAGCAGCTCGATAGACACAGATACGCGGTATTTT. The gene calls are TRBV7-9 and TRBJ2-3; D gene uncertain. Looked up from germline, CDR1 is SEHNR and CDR2 is FQNEAQ (reference sequence). The CDR3 length is 13 residues.

This clone has a handful of counts. At one of its ends the junction is not consistent with the germline gene, which may arise from a read error. The chain joins TRBV18 to TRBJ1-2, with D uncertain. The CDR3 has 12 amino acids. Germline CDR1 KGHSH, CDR2 LQKENI. CDR3 sequence reads: CASSTPLYGYTF. The CDR3 region has the DNA TGTGCCAGCTCAACACCCTTATATGGCTACACCTTC.

This clone has just a few counts. The V gene is TRBV30, the J gene TRBJ1-1; D is uncertain. In germline, CDR1 is GTSNPN, CDR2 SVGIG (reference sequence). V was cut by 5 bases and J by 3 bases, with 13 bases left in between. This CDR3 region has 13 residues. Here the CDR3 DNA reads TGTGCCTGGGAATATCTGGCGGACACTGAAGCTTTCTTT. Protein product: CAWEYLADTEAFF.